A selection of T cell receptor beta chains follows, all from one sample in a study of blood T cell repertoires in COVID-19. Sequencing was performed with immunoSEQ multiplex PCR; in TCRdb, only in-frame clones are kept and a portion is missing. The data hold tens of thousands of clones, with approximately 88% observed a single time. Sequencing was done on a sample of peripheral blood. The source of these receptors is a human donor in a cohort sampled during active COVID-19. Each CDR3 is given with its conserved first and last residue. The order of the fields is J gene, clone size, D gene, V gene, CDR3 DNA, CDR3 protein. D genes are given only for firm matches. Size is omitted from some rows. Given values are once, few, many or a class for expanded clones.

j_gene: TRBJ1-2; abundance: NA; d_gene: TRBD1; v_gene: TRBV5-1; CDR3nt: TGCGCCAGCAGCCAAGGACAGGGTTCGGGAGGCTACACCTTC; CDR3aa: CASSQGQGSGGYTF
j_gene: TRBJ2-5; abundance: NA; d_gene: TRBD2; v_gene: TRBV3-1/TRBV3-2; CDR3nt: TGTGCCAGCAGCCCGGCTAGCGGAAAAGAGACCCAGTACTTC; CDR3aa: CASSPASGKETQYF
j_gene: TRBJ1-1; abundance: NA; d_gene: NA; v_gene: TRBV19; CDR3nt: TGTGCCAGTACCCCGGACAAGAACACTGAAGCTTTCTTT; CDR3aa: CASTPDKNTEAFF
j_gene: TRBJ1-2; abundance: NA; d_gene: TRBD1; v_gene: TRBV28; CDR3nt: TGTGCCAGCAGCTTGGAGCCGGGACAGGGGTTGTTTCGGGGCTACACCTTC; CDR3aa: CASSLEPGQGLFRGYTF
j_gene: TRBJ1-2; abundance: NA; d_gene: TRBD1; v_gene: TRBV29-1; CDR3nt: TGCAGCGTACTCGCCAGGGGGGATAACTATGGCTACACCTTC; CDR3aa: CSVLARGDNYGYTF
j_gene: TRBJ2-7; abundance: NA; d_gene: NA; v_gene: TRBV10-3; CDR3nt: TGTGCCATCGGGGCTGCGACCGAGCAGTACTTC; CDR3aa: CAIGAATEQYF
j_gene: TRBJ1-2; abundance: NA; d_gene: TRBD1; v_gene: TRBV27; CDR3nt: TGTGCCAGCAGTTTGGTCACGACAGGGGGCGCTGACTATGGCTACACCTTC; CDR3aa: CASSLVTTGGADYGYTF
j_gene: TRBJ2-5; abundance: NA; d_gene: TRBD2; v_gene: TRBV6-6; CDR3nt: TGTGCCGGGACTAGCGGGGCCCAAGAGACCCAGTACTTC; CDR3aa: CAGTSGAQETQYF
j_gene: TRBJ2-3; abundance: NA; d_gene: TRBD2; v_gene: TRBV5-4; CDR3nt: TGTGCCAGCAGCTTGAGCGGGGTAGATACACAGTATTTT; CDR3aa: CASSLSGVDTQYF
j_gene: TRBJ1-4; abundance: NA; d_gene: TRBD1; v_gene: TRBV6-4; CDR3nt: TGTGCCAGCAGTGCAGACAGGGGCTTGAGGGAAAAACTGTTTTTT; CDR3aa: CASSADRGLREKLFF
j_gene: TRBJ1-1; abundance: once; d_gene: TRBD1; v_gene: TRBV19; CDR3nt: TGTGCCAGTAGCCGCGGACAGGGGAACGCTGAAGCTTTCTTT; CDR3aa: CASSRGQGNAEAFF
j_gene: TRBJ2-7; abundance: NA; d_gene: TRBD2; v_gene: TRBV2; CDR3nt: TGTGCCAGCAGTCCGAGCGGGAGGGGTTCCTACGAGCAGTACTTC; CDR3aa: CASSPSGRGSYEQYF
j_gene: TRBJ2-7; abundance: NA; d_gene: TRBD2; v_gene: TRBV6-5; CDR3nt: TGTGCCAGTTTCTTGGGACTAGCGGGAGAGGCCGAGCAGTACTTC; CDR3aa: CASFLGLAGEAEQYF
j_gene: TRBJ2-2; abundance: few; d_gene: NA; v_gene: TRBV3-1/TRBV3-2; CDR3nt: TGTGCCAGCAGCCCCTATCGGGGTACCGGGGAGCTGTTTTTT; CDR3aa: CASSPYRGTGELFF
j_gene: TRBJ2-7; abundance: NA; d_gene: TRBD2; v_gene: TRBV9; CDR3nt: TGTGCCAGCAGCGGTCGGGGAGCGGGGCCCTACGAGCAGTACTTC; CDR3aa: CASSGRGAGPYEQYF
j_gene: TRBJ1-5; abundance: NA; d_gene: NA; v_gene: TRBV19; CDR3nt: TGTGCCAGTAGTGACAGAATAAATCAGCCCCAGCATTTT; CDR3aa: CASSDRINQPQHF
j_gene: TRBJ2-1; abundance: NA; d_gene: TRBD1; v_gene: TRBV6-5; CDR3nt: TGTGCCAGCAGCCTCGACAGGGGTAATGAGCAGTTCTTC; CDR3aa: CASSLDRGNEQFF
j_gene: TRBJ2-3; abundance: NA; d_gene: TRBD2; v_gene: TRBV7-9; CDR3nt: TGTGCCAGCAGCTTACGAACTAGCGGAGAGGGTGTAGATACGCAGTATTTT; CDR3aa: CASSLRTSGEGVDTQYF
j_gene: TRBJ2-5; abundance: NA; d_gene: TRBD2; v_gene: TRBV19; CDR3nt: TGTGCCAGTAGGGGACTAGCGGGGAGCGAGACCCAGTACTTC; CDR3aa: CASRGLAGSETQYF
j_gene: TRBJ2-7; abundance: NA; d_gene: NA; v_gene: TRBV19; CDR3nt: TGTGCCAGTAGCCCGGACAGTTCCTACGAGCAGTACTTC; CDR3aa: CASSPDSSYEQYF
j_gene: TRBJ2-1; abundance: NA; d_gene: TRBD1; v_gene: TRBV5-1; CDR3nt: TGCGCCAGCAGCTTTCCAGGGGGACATGAGCAGTTCTTC; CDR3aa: CASSFPGGHEQFF
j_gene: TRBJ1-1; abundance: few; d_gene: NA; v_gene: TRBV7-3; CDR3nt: TGTGCCAGCAGCATGACAAGGACTACTGAAGCTTTCTTT; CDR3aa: CASSMTRTTEAFF
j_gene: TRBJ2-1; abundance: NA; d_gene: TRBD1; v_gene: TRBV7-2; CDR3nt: TGTGCCAGCAGCTTGGATCAGGGGGCCGACGAGCAGTTCTTC; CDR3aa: CASSLDQGADEQFF
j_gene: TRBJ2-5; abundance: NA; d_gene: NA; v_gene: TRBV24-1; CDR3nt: TGTGCCACCAGTGGGGCAGGGGAGGAGACCCAGTACTTC; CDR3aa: CATSGAGEETQYF
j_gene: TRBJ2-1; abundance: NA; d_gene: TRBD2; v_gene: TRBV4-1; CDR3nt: TGCGCCAGCAGCCAACCACGGGAGGCCGCCCTGGAGTTCTTC; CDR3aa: CASSQPREAALEFF
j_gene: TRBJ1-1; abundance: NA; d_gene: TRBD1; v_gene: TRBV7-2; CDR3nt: TGTGCCAGCAGCACATTGGACAGGGGAAACATGAACACTGAAGCTTTCTTT; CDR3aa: CASSTLDRGNMNTEAFF
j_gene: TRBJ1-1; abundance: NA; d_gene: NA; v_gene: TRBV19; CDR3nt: TGTGCCAGTAGTATTCCAGGGGATACTGAAGCTTTCTTT; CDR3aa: CASSIPGDTEAFF
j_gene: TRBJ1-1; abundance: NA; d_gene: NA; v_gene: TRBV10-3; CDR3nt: TGTGCCATCAGTGAGTCGCAAGGGGAGGCTGAAGCTTTCTTT; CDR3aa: CAISESQGEAEAFF
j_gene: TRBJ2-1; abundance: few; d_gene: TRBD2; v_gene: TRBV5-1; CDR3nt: TGCGCCATCCCCCTCCGACTAGCGGCGATCTACAATGAGCAGTTCTTC; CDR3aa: CAIPLRLAAIYNEQFF
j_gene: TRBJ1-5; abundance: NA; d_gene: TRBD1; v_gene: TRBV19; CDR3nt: TGTGCCAGTAGTGTACAGGGGGAAGGCAATCAGCCCCAGCATTTT; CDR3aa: CASSVQGEGNQPQHF
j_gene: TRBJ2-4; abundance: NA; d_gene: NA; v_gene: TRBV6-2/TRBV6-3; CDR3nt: TGTGCCAGCAGTTACCGGGGTACCATTCAGTACTTC; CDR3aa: CASSYRGTIQYF
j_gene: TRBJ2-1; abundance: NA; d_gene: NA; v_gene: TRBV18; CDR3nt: TGTGCCAGCTCACCAAACAATAACAATGAGCAGTTCTTC; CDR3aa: CASSPNNNNEQFF
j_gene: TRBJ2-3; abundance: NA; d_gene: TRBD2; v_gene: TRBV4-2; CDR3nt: TGTGCCAGCAGCCAAGAGCTAGCGGGGCCGGCTAGCACAGATACGCAGTATTTT; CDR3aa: CASSQELAGPASTDTQYF
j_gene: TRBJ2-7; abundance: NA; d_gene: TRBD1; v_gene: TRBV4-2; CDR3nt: TGTGCCAGCAGCCTAGGGACAGGGAGCTCCTACGAGCAGTACTTC; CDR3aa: CASSLGTGSSYEQYF
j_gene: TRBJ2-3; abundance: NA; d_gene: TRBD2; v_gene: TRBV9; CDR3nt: TGTGCCAGCAGCCTCCAGCCAGCGGGGGGCACCGATACGCAGTATTTT; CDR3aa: CASSLQPAGGTDTQYF
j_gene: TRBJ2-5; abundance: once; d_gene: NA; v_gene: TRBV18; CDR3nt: TGTGCCAGCTCACCAGGTAACAGGGAATCAGAGACCCAGTACTTC; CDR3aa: CASSPGNRESETQYF
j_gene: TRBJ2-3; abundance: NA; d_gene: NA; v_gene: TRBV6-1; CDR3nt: TGTGCCAGCAGTGAAGCGCGAGTGGGGCCCACAGATACGCAGTATTTT; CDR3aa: CASSEARVGPTDTQYF
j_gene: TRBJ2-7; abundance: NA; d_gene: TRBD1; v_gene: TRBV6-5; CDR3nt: TGTGCCAGCAGGGTACCGGGACAGGGCTACGAGCAGTACTTC; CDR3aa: CASRVPGQGYEQYF
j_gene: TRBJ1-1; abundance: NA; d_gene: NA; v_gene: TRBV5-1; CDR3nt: TGCGCCAGCAGCACGGCAGGGGTAGTGGGCACTGAAGCTTTCTTT; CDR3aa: CASSTAGVVGTEAFF